Shown below are 16 T cell receptor beta chains from a single sample sequenced in a study of vaccination and CD4 T cells after COVID-19. The Oncomine TCR Beta short-read assay generated sequence data from the DNA of cultured CD4+ T cells. TCRdb itself ran the PCR reads through MiXCR, one entry per CDR3 protein. The top ten hold 9.5% to 12% of the sample, which has around 15,000 distinct CDR3 sequences, around 73% seen once. For these TCRs, the target antigens are not known. Treatment reported: roughly 10-day PBMC culture with coronavirus spike peptide pools or control peptides (ViraFEST assay). Sequencing was done on a sample of CD4+ T cells from blood, cultured in vitro. Every receptor here comes from a human donor who had recovered from COVID-19.

The chain links TRBV27 to TRBJ2-3; D gene unclear. This CDR3 has 14 amino acids. V dropped 10 bases and J dropped 8 bases, with 22 bases sitting between them. Germline V gene data show CDR1 as MNHEY and CDR2 as SMNVEV (reference sequence). CDR3 nucleotides: TGTGCCACCCAGTCGTCCCGGGCCATAGGTACGCAGTATTTT. Protein product: CATQSSRAIGTQYF.

The rearrangement links TRBV28 to TRBJ2-1; D is uncertain. Looked up from germline, CDR1 is MDHEN and CDR2 is SYDVKM. The CDR3 runs 15 residues. V lost 4 bases to trimming and J lost 2 bases, with 12 bases between them. CDR3 sequence: CASSSPEAAYNEQFF. As DNA, the CDR3 is TGTGCCAGCAGTTCCCCCGAGGCCGCCTACAATGAGCAGTTCTTC.

This chain connects TRBV6-5 to TRBJ1-5; D not certain. The CDR3 runs 16 residues. V was pared by 4 bases and J by 1 base, with 14 bases between. Germline V gives CDR1 MNHEY, CDR2 SVGAGI. CDR3 sequence: CASSSLAAVSNQPQHF. For the CDR3, the DNA is TGTGCCAGCAGTTCGCTGGCAGCCGTAAGCAATCAGCCCCAGCATTTT.

The chain is built from TRBV27 and TRBJ1-1, with D possibly TRBD1 on 5 matching bases. V was shortened by 4 bases and J by 1 base, with 13 bases between the two germline ends. CDR3 size: 15 residues. Germline values: CDR1 MNHEY, CDR2 SMNVEV (reference sequence). This CDR3 is CASSSHYTGNTEAFF. DNA for the CDR3: TGTGCCAGCAGTTCTCACTATACAGGGAACACTGAAGCTTTCTTT.

This sequence joins TRBV29-1 and TRBJ2-2, with a possible D match to TRBD2 (6 bases). Germline CDR1 and CDR2: SQVTM and ANQGSEA. The germline V and J ends were trimmed by 6 bases and 5 bases, with 7 bases remaining between them. This CDR3 contains 11 residues. CDR3 bases: TGCAGCGTGGAGGGGACCGGGGAGCTGTTTTTT. It translates to CSVEGTGELFF.

The chain is built from TRBV20-1 and TRBJ1-5; D call uncertain. V was shortened by 3 bases and J by 3 bases, with 12 bases between the two germline ends. This CDR3 has 14 amino acids. CDR1 and CDR2 (germline): DFQATT, SNEGSKA (reference sequence). The DNA of the CDR3 is TGCAGTGCTAGTGGCGGCAGGATCAATCAGCCCCAGCATTTT. Its translation: CSASGGRINQPQHF.

This sequence joins TRBV6-5 and TRBJ2-1; 9 bases line up with TRBD2. J was trimmed by 8 bases and V by 2 bases; bases with no gene match: 10. CDR1 MNHEY and CDR2 SVGAGI come from the germline V gene. The CDR3 is 16 amino acids. The CDR3 coding sequence is TGTGCCAGCAGTTACAAGGGTATTAGCGGGAGCTATGAGCAGTTCTTC. Translation: CASSYKGISGSYEQFF.

V gene TRBV5-1 combines with J gene TRBJ2-1; TRBD2 matches 13 bases. Germline loops: CDR1 SGHRS, CDR2 YFSETQ. This CDR3 comprises 16 residues. V gave up 4 bases and J gave up 4 bases; unmatched junction bases: 5. CDR3 sequence: CASSAPGLAGYNEQFF. In DNA form, the CDR3 reads TGCGCCAGCAGCGCCCCGGGACTAGCGGGATACAATGAGCAGTTCTTC.

The gene calls are TRBV6-1 and TRBJ2-7, with 11 nucleotides matching TRBD1. The CDR3 extends over 14 amino acids. With V trimmed by 7 bases and J by 4 bases, 6 bases remained unmatched. Germline CDR1 reads MNHNS; CDR2 reads SASEGT. CDR3 bases: TGTGCCAGCAAAGGGGGACAGGGGGGTTACGAGCAGTACTTC. It specifies CASKGGQGGYEQYF.

The V gene is TRBV6-1, the J gene TRBJ2-2; 15 positions match TRBD2. This CDR3 contains 17 residues. The trim removed 7 bases at V and 5 bases at J, leaving 8 bases unmatched. Germline values: CDR1 MNHNS, CDR2 SASEGT. CDR3 DNA sequence: TGTGCCAGCACCCGGACTAGCGGGAGGGCCGGGACCGGGGAGCTGTTTTTT. As protein: CASTRTSGRAGTGELFF.

The chain uses TRBV20-1 and TRBJ1-5; no firm D call. Trimming cost V 1 base and J 1 base, with 11 bases left between them. Germline V gene data show CDR1 as DFQATT and CDR2 as SNEGSKA (reference sequence). CDR3 length: 15 amino acids. The CDR3 protein is CSARARMVSNQPQHF. For the CDR3, the DNA is TGCAGTGCTAGAGCTAGGATGGTAAGCAATCAGCCCCAGCATTTT.

By frequency in the sample, this clonotype is medium-sized. The chain recombines TRBV5-1 with TRBJ2-1, with 7 bases that match TRBD1. The germline CDR1 and CDR2 sequences are SGHRS and YFSETQ. J gave up 3 bases and V 7 bases, and 7 bases lay outside the gene matches. There are 14 residues in the CDR3. DNA for the CDR3: TGCGCCAGCGGACCGGGACAGTACTACAATGAGCAGTTCTTC. Translation gives CASGPGQYYNEQFF.

The CDR3 sequence: CASSEGQHTGELFF. The CDR3 DNA sequence: TGCGCCAGCAGCGAGGGACAGCACACCGGGGAGCTGTTTTTT. The chain is built from TRBV5-1 and TRBJ2-2; TRBD1 matches at 7 bases. This CDR3 spans 14 amino acids. Germline-derived CDR1 and CDR2 are SGHRS and YFSETQ. The V and J ends lost 4 bases and 3 bases, in that order; junction bases with no gene match: 3. Using reference TRBV5-1 and TRBJ2-2 for the parts outside the CDR3, the full variable domain is KAGVTQTPRYLIKTRGQQVTLSCSPISGHRSVSWYQQTPGQGLQFLFEYFSETQRNKGNFPGRFSGRQFSNSRSEMNVSTLELGDSALYLCASSEGQHTGELFFGEGSRLTVL.

J is TRBJ1-2 and V is TRBV2, with 7 bases identical to TRBD1. Germline-derived CDR1 and CDR2 are SNHLY and FYNNEI. J gave up 6 bases and V 7 bases, and 8 bases lay outside the gene matches. The CDR3 totals 13 residues. CDR3 sequence (DNA): TGTGCCAGCATCTCGACAGGGTTCAATGGCTACACCTTC. Protein sequence: CASISTGFNGYTF.

This CDR3 reads CASSDTSNSPLHF. CDR3 in DNA: TGTGCCAGCAGTGATACTTCGAATTCACCCCTCCACTTT. The genes are TRBV6-4 and TRBJ1-6; D not certain. Germline lookup yields CDR1 MRHNA and CDR2 SNTAGT. The CDR3 has 13 amino acids. The V end lost 3 bases, the J end lost 7 bases, and 7 bases lay between the germline ends.

The chain carries TRBV6-1 and TRBJ1-3, with D unclear. CDR1 and CDR2 from the germline V gene are MNHNS and SASEGT. This CDR3 has 15 residues. Trimming took off 2 bases at V and 7 bases at J, with 15 bases between the two ends. DNA for the CDR3: TGTGCCAGCAGTGAACGATCTCAAGGCAGGAACACCATATATTTT. As protein: CASSERSQGRNTIYF.